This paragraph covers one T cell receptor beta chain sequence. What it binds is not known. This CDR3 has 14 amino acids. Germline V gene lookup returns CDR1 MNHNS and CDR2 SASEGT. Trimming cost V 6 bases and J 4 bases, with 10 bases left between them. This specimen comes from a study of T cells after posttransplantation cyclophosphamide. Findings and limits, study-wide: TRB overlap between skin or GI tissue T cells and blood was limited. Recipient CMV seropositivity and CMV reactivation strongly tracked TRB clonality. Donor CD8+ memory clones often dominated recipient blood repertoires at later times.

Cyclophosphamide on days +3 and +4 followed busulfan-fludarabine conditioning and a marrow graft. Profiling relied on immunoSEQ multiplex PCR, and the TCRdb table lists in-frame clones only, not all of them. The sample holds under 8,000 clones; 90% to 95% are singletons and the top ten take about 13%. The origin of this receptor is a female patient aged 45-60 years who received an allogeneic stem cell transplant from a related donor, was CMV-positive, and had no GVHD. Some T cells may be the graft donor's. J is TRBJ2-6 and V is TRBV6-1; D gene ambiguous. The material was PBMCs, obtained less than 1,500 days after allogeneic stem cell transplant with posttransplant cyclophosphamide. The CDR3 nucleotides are TGTGCCAGCAGAACGGTTTCCGGGGCCAACGTCCTGACTTTC. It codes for CASRTVSGANVLTF.